This paragraph reports one TCR beta chain. What this receptor recognizes is not known. The input lacks base qualities; no much larger clone sits a single base away. The data derive from a study of blood T cell repertoires in COVID-19 (dated by TCRdb to 2020 to 2022). About the investigation overall: The collaborator samples originated in the United States, Italy and Spain and spanned the acute and convalescent phases of COVID-19. The prospective study material was composed of cDNA or gDNA derived from T cells, B-cell-depleted T cells, or PBMCs. Deeply sampled blood TCRbeta repertoires from subjects exposed to, actively infected with, or recovered from COVID-19 were included in the dataset. A freely available public database, intended as a resource for researchers studying the immune response to SARS-CoV-2, is where the repertoires were released. The samples were drawn from two sources: the first 160 participants of the ongoing ImmuneRACE study, and 1,254 subjects contributed by 6 global collaborators. The sample metadata nearly always contained a de-identified subject ID, COVID-19 status, age in years and sex. HLA class I and class II types, where available, came from metadata supplied by the sample provider rather than from assay-based typing.

Its CDR3 holds 15 amino acids, cysteine through phenylalanine. Of the read, only the CDR3 DNA is kept; its 45 bases are in frame from base 1. The germline V gene (reference sequence) sets CDR1 to SEHNR and CDR2 to FQNEAQ. After removal of 2 bases from V and 3 bases from J, the junction retains 5 bases not matched to a gene. Collaborating institutions collected whole blood in K2EDTA tubes following their own protocols. Collaborator samples were shipped for TCRbeta analysis as frozen whole blood, isolated PBMCs, or DNA extracted from either sample type. The immunoSEQ Assay, a bias-controlled multiplex PCR, was used to amplify TCRbeta CDR3 regions from genomic DNA. The authors' analysis ran thus. Nucleated cell counts per sample were estimated from amplification of reference gene primers within the assay. Sequence reads were collapsed and filtered to measure the absolute abundance of every unique TCRbeta CDR3 rearrangement. Productive Simpson clonality was computed per sample as the square root of Simpson's diversity index over productive rearrangements. TCRdb carries this immuneACCESS record with in-frame sequences only. Its versions omit some clonotypes, under half of them owing to an unresolved V gene in the studies checked, with the rest unexplained. The V and J calls and clone size come from that table; D and trimming were worked out from the DNA. Present in this sample are 110,000 or so clones, approximately 80% of which were seen just once. 15% of the sample rests with the top ten.

Overall results and qualifications from the work: The quantity of clinical and demographic metadata differed by source and by participant and was supplied without curation.

The sequence derives from a woman of 80 years or more with acute or convalescent COVID-19. This receptor chain uses TRBV7-9 and TRBJ2-3; 7 junctional bases match TRBD2. Sequencing was carried out using peripheral blood. The nucleotides read TGTGCCAGCAGCTTAATGGGACTAACGACAGATACGCAGTATTTT. Translated, it gives CASSLMGLTTDTQYF.